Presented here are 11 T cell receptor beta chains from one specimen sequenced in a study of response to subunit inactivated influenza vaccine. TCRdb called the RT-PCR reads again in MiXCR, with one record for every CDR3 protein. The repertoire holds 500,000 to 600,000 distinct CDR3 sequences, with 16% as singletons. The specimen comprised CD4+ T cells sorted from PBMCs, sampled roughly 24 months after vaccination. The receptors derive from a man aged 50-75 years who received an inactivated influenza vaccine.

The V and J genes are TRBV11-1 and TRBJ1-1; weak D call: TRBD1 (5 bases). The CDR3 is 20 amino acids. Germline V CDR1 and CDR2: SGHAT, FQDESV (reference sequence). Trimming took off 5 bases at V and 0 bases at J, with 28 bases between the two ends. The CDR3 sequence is CASSTAGVGLIRQMNTEAFF. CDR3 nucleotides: TGTGCCAGCAGCACAGCGGGGGTCGGACTGATACGACAAATGAACACTGAAGCTTTCTTT.

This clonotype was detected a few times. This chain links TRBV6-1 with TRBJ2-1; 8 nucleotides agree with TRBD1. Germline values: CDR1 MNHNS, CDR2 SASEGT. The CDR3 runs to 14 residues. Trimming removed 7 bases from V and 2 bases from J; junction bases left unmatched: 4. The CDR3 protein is CASTLGQAYNEQFF. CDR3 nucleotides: TGTGCCAGCACCCTGGGACAGGCCTACAATGAGCAGTTCTTC.

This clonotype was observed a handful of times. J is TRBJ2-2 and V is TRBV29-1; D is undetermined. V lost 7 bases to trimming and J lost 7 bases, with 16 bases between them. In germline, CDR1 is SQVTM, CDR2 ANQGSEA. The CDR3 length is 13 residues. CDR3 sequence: CSATVAVGGELFF. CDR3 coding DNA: TGCAGCGCGACCGTCGCGGTCGGCGGGGAGCTGTTTTTT.

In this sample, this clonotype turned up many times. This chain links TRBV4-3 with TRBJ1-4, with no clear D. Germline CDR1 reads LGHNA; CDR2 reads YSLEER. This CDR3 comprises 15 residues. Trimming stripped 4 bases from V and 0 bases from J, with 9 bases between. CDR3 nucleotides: TGCGCCAGCAGCCGTGACCTTGCAACTAATGAAAAACTGTTTTTT. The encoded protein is CASSRDLATNEKLFF.

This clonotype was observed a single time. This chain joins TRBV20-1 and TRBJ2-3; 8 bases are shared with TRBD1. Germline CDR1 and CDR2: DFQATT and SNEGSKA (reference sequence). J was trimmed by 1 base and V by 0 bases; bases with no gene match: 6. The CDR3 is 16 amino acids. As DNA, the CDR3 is TGCAGTGCTAGAGATCCCTCGACAGGGGGCACAGATACGCAGTATTTT. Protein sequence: CSARDPSTGGTDTQYF.

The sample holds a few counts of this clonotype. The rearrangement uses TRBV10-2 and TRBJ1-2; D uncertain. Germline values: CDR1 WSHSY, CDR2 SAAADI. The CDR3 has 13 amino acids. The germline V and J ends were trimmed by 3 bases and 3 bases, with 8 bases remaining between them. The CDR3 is CASSDTRDYGYTF. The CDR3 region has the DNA TGCGCCAGCAGTGATACGAGGGACTATGGCTACACCTTC.

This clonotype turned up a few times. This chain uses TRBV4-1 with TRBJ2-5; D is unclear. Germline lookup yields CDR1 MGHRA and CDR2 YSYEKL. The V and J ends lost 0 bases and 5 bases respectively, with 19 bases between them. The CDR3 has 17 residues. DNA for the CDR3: TGCGCCAGCAGCCAAGATCCCGGGTCAGGTGATACGGAGACCCAGTACTTC. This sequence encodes CASSQDPGSGDTETQYF.

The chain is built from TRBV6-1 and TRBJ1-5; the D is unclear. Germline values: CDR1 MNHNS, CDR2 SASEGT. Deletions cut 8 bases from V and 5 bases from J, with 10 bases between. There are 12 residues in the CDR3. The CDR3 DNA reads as TGTGCCAGCCACGGCGACTATCAGCCCCAGCATTTT. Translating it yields CASHGDYQPQHF.

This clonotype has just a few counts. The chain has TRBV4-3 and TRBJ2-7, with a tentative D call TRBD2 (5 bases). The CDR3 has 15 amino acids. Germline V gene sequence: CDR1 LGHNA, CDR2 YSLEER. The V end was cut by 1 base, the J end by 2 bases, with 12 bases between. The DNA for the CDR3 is TGCGCCAGCAGCCAAGCGGGAATACCTCCCTACGAGCAGTACTTC. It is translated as CASSQAGIPPYEQYF.

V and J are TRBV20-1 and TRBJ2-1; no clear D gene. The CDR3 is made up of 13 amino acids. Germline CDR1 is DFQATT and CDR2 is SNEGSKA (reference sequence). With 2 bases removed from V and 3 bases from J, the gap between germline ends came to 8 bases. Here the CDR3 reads CSARRRNYNEQFF. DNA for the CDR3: TGCAGTGCTAGAAGGCGGAACTACAATGAGCAGTTCTTC.

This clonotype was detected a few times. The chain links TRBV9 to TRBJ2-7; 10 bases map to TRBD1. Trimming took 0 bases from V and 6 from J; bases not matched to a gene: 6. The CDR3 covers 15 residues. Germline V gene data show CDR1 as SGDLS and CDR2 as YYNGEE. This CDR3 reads CASSVEGQGTGEQYF. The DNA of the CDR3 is TGTGCCAGCAGCGTAGAGGGACAGGGGACGGGCGAGCAGTACTTC. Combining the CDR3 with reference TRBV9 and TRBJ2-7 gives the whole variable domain DSGVTQTPKHLITATGQRVTLRCSPRSGDLSVYWYQQSLDQGLQFLIQYYNGEERAKGNILERFSAQQFPDLHSELNLSSLELGDSALYFCASSVEGQGTGEQYFGPGTRLTVT.